This T cell receptor (beta chain) was found in a study of blood T cell repertoires in COVID-19. Background on the study: From T cells, B-cell-depleted T cells, or PBMCs came the material, which was cDNA or gDNA.

In the authors' workflow: Nucleated cell counts were estimated from reference gene primer amplification. Sequenced by immunoSEQ multiplex PCR; TCRdb stores in-frame clones only, minus some. Clone size and the V and J calls come from that table; the DNA yielded D and trimming. Seen here are about 330,000 clones, 88% observed once, and the top ten hold less than 6.5%. Those who participated ranged in age from about 18 to 89 years and resided in about two dozen US areas. This TCR came from a man younger than 40 who had recovered from COVID-19. Sequenced sample: PBMCs or T cells enriched from blood (not recorded which).

Here the CDR3 DNA reads TGTGCCAGTAGTATCTCGAGGGGGACCTTCTACGAGCAGTACTTC. It encodes CASSISRGTFYEQYF. The chain employs TRBV19 and TRBJ2-7; D is possibly TRBD1 (6 bases). The ends were cut back, 3 bases at V and 3 bases at J, with 15 bases in the middle. There are 15 residues in the CDR3. Germline loops: CDR1 LNHDA, CDR2 SQIVND (reference sequence).